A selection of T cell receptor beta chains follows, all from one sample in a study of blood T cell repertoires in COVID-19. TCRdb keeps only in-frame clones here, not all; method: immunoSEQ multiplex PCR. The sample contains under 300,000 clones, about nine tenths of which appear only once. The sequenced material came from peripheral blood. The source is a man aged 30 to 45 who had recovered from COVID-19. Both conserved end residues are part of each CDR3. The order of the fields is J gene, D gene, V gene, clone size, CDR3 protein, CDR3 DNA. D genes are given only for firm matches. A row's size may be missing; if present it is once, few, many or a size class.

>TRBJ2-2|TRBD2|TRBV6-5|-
CASSYSGGYTGELFF
TGTGCCAGCAGTTATAGCGGGGGGTACACCGGGGAGCTGTTTTTT
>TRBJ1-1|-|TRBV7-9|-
CASSPGLIATEAFF
TGTGCCAGCAGCCCCGGGCTAATAGCGACTGAAGCTTTCTTT
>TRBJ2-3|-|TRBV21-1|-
CARAREDRVRDTQYF
TGTGCCCGCGCCAGAGAAGACAGGGTGAGAGATACGCAGTATTTT
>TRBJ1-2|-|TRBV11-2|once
CASSLGTGPGYGYTF
TGTGCCAGCAGCTTAGGAACAGGGCCAGGGTATGGCTACACCTTC
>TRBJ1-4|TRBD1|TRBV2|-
CASSTGATNEKLFF
TGTGCCAGCAGTACAGGGGCGACTAATGAAAAACTGTTTTTT
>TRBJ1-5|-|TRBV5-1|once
CASSLDSGRGQPQHF
TGCGCCAGCAGCTTGGATTCTGGTAGGGGTCAGCCCCAGCATTTT
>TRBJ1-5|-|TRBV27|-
CASSFRGINQPQHF
TGTGCCAGCAGTTTTAGGGGAATCAATCAGCCCCAGCATTTT
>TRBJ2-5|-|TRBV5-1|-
CASSSSEIRETQYF
TGCGCCAGCAGCTCATCGGAGATACGGGAGACCCAGTACTTC
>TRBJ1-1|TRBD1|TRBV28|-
CASRYRGLTEAFF
TGTGCCAGCAGGTACAGGGGACTCACTGAAGCTTTCTTT
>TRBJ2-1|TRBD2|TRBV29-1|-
CSVVLLAAYNEQFF
TGCAGCGTTGTTCTCCTAGCGGCCTACAATGAGCAGTTCTTC
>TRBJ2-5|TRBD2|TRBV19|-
CASSQPGLAKKTQYF
TGTGCCAGTAGTCAACCGGGACTAGCGAAGAAGACCCAGTACTTC
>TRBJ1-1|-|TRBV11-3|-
CASSSSGGEAFF
TGTGCCAGCAGCTCATCGGGAGGGGAGGCTTTCTTT
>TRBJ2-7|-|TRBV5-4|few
CASSPGLGGLSYEQYF
TGTGCCAGCAGCCCTGGACTCGGGGGTCTCTCCTACGAGCAGTACTTC
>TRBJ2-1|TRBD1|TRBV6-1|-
CASSELGQVIGDEQFF
TGTGCCAGCAGTGAACTGGGACAGGTTATTGGGGATGAGCAGTTCTTC
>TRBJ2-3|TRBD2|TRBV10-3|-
CAISDPSGVNTPLPYF
TGTGCCATCAGTGACCCTAGCGGGGTTAACACCCCTCTGCCGTATTTT
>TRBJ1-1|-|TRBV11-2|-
CASSPGAGGTEAFF
TGTGCCAGCAGCCCCGGCGCCGGCGGCACTGAAGCTTTCTTT
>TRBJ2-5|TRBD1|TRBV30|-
CASKARDRGQETQYF
TGTGCCTCGAAGGCCCGGGACAGGGGACAAGAGACCCAGTACTTC
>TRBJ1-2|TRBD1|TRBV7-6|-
CASSASPNTGASGYTF
TGTGCCAGCAGCGCATCCCCTAATACAGGGGCGAGTGGCTACACCTTC
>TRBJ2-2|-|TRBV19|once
CASSIIGGRTGELFF
TGTGCCAGTAGTATTATTGGCGGTCGCACCGGGGAGCTGTTTTTT
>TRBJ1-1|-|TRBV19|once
CALRTANTEAFF
TGTGCCCTAAGGACAGCTAACACTGAAGCTTTCTTT
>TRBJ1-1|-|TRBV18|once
CASSPSNTEAFF
TGTGCCAGCTCACCCTCTAACACTGAAGCTTTCTTT
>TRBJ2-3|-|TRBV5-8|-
CASSLAVRAGSTDTQYF
TGTGCCAGCAGCTTGGCCGTTAGGGCAGGGAGCACAGATACGCAGTATTTT
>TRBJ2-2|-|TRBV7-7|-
CASSLAGDTGELFF
TGTGCCAGCAGCTTGGCAGGGGACACCGGGGAGCTGTTTTTT
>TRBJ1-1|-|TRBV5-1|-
CASSLAGNTEAFF
TGCGCCAGCAGCTTGGCCGGGAACACTGAAGCTTTCTTT
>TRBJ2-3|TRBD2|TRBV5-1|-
CASSLVGRGGSTTTDTQYF
TGCGCCAGCAGCTTGGTGGGGCGCGGGGGAAGTACTACGACAGATACGCAGTATTTT
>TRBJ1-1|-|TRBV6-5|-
CASSYSIDTGKAFF
TGTGCCAGCAGTTACTCGATTGACACCGGGAAAGCTTTCTTT
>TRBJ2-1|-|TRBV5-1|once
CASSLGLLLISYNEQFF
TGCGCCAGCAGCTTGGGACTTCTCCTCATTTCCTACAATGAGCAGTTCTTC
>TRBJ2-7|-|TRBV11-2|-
CASSRSGVLSYEQYF
TGTGCCAGCAGCCGCTCCGGGGTTCTCTCCTACGAGCAGTACTTC
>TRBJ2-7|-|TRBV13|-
CASAGHLHEQYF
TGTGCCAGCGCTGGACACCTCCACGAGCAGTACTTC
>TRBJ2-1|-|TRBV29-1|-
CSVGRRTGVYNEQFF
TGCAGCGTTGGGCGGAGGACGGGGGTATACAATGAGCAGTTCTTC
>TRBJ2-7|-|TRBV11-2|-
CASSLRQNYEQYF
TGTGCCAGCAGCTTAAGACAAAATTACGAGCAGTACTTC
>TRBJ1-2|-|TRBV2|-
CASSEISSLGYGYTF
TGTGCCAGCAGTGAGATTTCCTCCCTAGGCTATGGCTACACCTTC
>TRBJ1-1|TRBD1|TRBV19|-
CASSITGDTEAFF
TGTGCCAGTAGTATCACAGGGGACACTGAAGCTTTCTTT
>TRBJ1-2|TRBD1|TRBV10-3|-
CAISEPSGQIPYGYTF
TGTGCCATCAGTGAGCCCTCGGGACAGATCCCTTATGGCTACACCTTC
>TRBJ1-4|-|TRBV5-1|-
CASSPDTGGEKLFF
TGCGCCAGCAGCCCAGACACGGGAGGGGAAAAACTGTTTTTT
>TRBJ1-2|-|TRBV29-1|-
CSVSTFQGTGYTF
TGCAGCGTTTCCACCTTCCAGGGGACCGGCTACACCTTC
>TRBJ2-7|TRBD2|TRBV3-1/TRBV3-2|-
CASSLSGGDEQYF
TGTGCCAGCAGCCTCAGCGGGGGGGACGAGCAGTACTTC
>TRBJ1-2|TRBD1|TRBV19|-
CASARTGNYGYTF
TGTGCCAGTGCCAGGACAGGGAACTATGGCTACACCTTC
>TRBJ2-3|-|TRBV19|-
CASSMPSIGTDTQYF
TGTGCCAGTAGTATGCCCTCTATTGGCACAGATACGCAGTATTTT
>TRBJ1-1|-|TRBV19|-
CASSIGEMNTEAFF
TGTGCCAGTAGTATTGGTGAGATGAACACTGAAGCTTTCTTT
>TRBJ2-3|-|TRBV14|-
CASSQEGLRGDTQYF
TGTGCCAGCAGCCAAGAAGGTCTCCGGGGAGATACGCAGTATTTT
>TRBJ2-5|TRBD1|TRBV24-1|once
CATSEGGQGMGETQYF
TGTGCCACCAGTGAAGGGGGCCAGGGGATGGGAGAGACCCAGTACTTC
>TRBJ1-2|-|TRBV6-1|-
CASSEGRDIYGYTF
TGTGCCAGCAGTGAAGGAAGAGACATCTATGGCTACACCTTC
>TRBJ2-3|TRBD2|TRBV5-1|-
CASSGGVVMGTDTQYF
TGCGCCAGCAGCGGGGGGGTCGTAATGGGCACAGATACGCAGTATTTT
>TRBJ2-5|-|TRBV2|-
CASLPVQTQYF
TGTGCCAGCCTGCCAGTGCAGACCCAGTACTTC